The 20 T cell receptor beta chains in this list originate from one sample, sequenced in a study of shared clonotypes between healthy human individuals. The data were produced by immunoSEQ multiplex PCR, yet TCRdb's version contains in-frame clones alone and is incomplete. Here the sample spans approximately 600,000 clones, 85% to 95% being singletons. Cells designated naive CD8 were CD45RO-negative and were positively selected for CCR7, with terminally differentiated effector memory CD45RA+ cells excluded. Sequencing was carried out using naive CD8+ T cells sorted from blood. Receptors originate from a woman aged 25 to 45 in good health.

Comments on this clone: Other DNA sequences in the sample encode the same CDR3. CDR3 nucleotides: TGTGCCAGCAGCTTAGGTGGGAGCTACGAGCAGTACTTC. Its protein product is CASSLGGSYEQYF. The rearrangement joins TRBV11-2 to TRBJ2-7, with a weak D call TRBD2 (5 bases). CDR3 length: 13 amino acids. Trimming shortened V by 1 base and J by 3 bases, and 7 bases separated the two germline ends. Germline values: CDR1 SGHAT, CDR2 FQNNGV.

About this clone: The sample holds other DNA sequences that translate to the same CDR3. The chain joins TRBV28 to TRBJ1-1; D gene uncertain. In germline, CDR1 is MDHEN, CDR2 SYDVKM. The CDR3 covers 13 residues. The V gene lost 4 bases and the J gene lost 3 bases, with 9 bases spanning the gap. Here the CDR3 reads CASSYRVDTEAFF. The CDR3 coding sequence is TGTGCCAGCAGTTACCGGGTGGACACTGAAGCTTTCTTT.

The rearrangement joins TRBV18 to TRBJ1-2; 7 bases match TRBD1. The germline V gene encodes CDR1 KGHSH and CDR2 LQKENI. V lost 5 bases to trimming and J lost 3 bases; unmatched junction nucleotides: 9. This CDR3 has 15 residues. CDR3 coding DNA: TGTGCCAGCTCATCAACACAGGGGATTGACTATGGCTACACCTTC. It specifies CASSSTQGIDYGYTF.

The V call is TRBV5-6, the J call TRBJ1-1; perhaps TRBD1 as D (5 bases). The CDR3 totals 12 residues. Trimming took off 5 bases at V and 4 bases at J, with 9 bases between the two ends. Per germline, CDR1 SGHDT and CDR2 YYEEEE. The DNA for the CDR3 is TGTGCCAGCAGTCACCAGGGCACTGAAGCTTTCTTT. It is translated as CASSHQGTEAFF.

Concerning this clone: In the same sample, other DNA sequences code for this CDR3. V and J are TRBV28 and TRBJ1-5; D not certain. The V gene's germline CDR1 is MDHEN and CDR2 SYDVKM. The CDR3 spans 14 residues. Trimming took off 3 bases at V and 1 base at J, with 7 bases between the two ends. In DNA, the CDR3 is TGTGCCAGCAGTTTGAGGGCCAGCAATCAGCCCCAGCATTTT. Its protein is CASSLRASNQPQHF.

The chain combines TRBV28 with TRBJ2-7; 10 bases line up with TRBD2. The CDR3 runs to 14 residues. The germline V gene has CDR1 MDHEN and CDR2 SYDVKM. The V gene end was trimmed by 7 bases and the J gene end by 3 bases; junction bases not matched to a gene: 6. Written as DNA, the CDR3 is TGTGCCAGCACCAGGAGCGGGAGGGGCTACGAGCAGTACTTC. Translated: CASTRSGRGYEQYF.

In DNA form, the CDR3 reads TGTGCCAGCAGCTTGGGGCCCAGGGACGAGCAGTACTTC. Translated: CASSLGPRDEQYF. The V gene is TRBV7-9, the J gene TRBJ2-7; possible D gene TRBD1, 5 bases. Germline assignment: CDR1 SEHNR and CDR2 FQNEAQ (reference sequence). V lost 3 bases and J lost 5, with 11 bases in between. The CDR3 is made up of 13 amino acids.

This chain links TRBV2 with TRBJ2-7; TRBD2 is a possible D gene (5 bases). The CDR3 is 13 amino acids. Germline lookup yields CDR1 SNHLY and CDR2 FYNNEI. Between the trimmed V and J ends, which lost 4 bases and 3 bases, there was a span of 10 bases. CDR3 sequence: CASSGRLNYEQYF. The CDR3 coding sequence is TGTGCCAGCAGTGGTCGACTAAACTACGAGCAGTACTTC.

The genes are TRBV4-1 and TRBJ2-1, with 9 nucleotides matching TRBD2. The V and J ends lost 5 bases and 3 bases, in that order; junction bases with no gene match: 5. CDR1 and CDR2 from the germline V gene are MGHRA and YSYEKL. The CDR3 contains 15 residues. The chain's CDR3 is CASSVSGSSYNEQFF. The CDR3 DNA reads TGCGCCAGCAGCGTTAGCGGGAGTAGCTACAATGAGCAGTTCTTC.

This chain connects TRBV7-8 to TRBJ1-2; D perhaps matches TRBD1 (6 bases). Deletions cut 5 bases from V and 3 bases from J, with 16 bases between. In germline, CDR1 is SGHVS, CDR2 FQNEAQ. This CDR3 is built from 15 residues. DNA for the CDR3: TGTGCCAGCAGCCCAACAGGGTATCAAGACTATGGCTACACCTTC. Encoded protein: CASSPTGYQDYGYTF. The whole variable domain, filled in from reference TRBV7-8 and TRBJ1-2, reads GAGVSQSPRYKVAKRGQDVALRCDPISGHVSLFWYQQALGQGPEFLTYFQNEAQLDKSGLPSDRFFAERPEGSVSTLKIQRTQQEDSAVYLCASSPTGYQDYGYTFGSGTRLTVV.

The genes are TRBV28 and TRBJ2-3; 13 bases align to TRBD2. The CDR3 is 16 residues long. Germline loops: CDR1 MDHEN, CDR2 SYDVKM. V shed 4 bases and J 6 bases; nucleotides not matched to a gene: 7. The chain's CDR3 is CASSSPLAGGLDTQYF. In DNA form, the CDR3 reads TGTGCCAGCAGTTCCCCACTAGCGGGAGGGTTGGATACGCAGTATTTT. Together with reference TRBV28 and TRBJ2-3, the CDR3 gives the full variable domain: DVKVTQSSRYLVKRTGEKVFLECVQDMDHENMFWYRQDPGLGLRLIYFSYDVKMKEKGDIPEGYSVSREKKERFSLILESASTNQTSMYLCASSSPLAGGLDTQYFGPGTRLTVL.

The table lists this clone with a count of one. The chain employs TRBV11-2 and TRBJ2-7; D possibly corresponds to TRBD2 (5 bases). Trimming removed 4 bases from V and 2 bases from J, with 12 bases in between. Germline CDR1 SGHAT, CDR2 FQNNGV. The CDR3 length is 14 residues. The CDR3 loop reads CASSWARGTYEQYF. Written as DNA, the CDR3 is TGTGCCAGCAGCTGGGCTCGGGGTACCTACGAGCAGTACTTC.

V is TRBV7-6 and J is TRBJ2-3; D is undetermined. This CDR3 spans 13 amino acids. Trimming cost V 5 bases and J 4 bases, with 10 bases left between them. Germline V lookup: CDR1 SGHVS, CDR2 FNYEAQ. Here the CDR3 DNA reads TGTGCCAGCAGCCTGTCGGGTCCAGATACGCAGTATTTT. Its translation is CASSLSGPDTQYF. The full variable domain, in which reference TRBV7-6 and TRBJ2-3 provide the parts outside the CDR3, is GAGVSQSPRYKVTKRGQDVALRCDPISGHVSLYWYRQALGQGPEFLTYFNYEAQQDKSGLPNDRFSAERPEGSISTLTIQRTEQRDSAMYRCASSLSGPDTQYFGPGTRLTVL.

This chain uses TRBV5-4 with TRBJ2-7; 10 bases map to TRBD2. V lost 4 bases, J lost 5 bases, and 6 bases stayed unmatched. There are 14 residues in the CDR3. Germline V CDR1 and CDR2: SGHNT, YYREEE (reference sequence). As DNA, the CDR3 is TGTGCCAGCAGCCGACCTAGCGGGAGCGACGAGCAGTACTTC. Translating gives CASSRPSGSDEQYF. The variable domain in full, completed from reference TRBV5-4 and TRBJ2-7, reads ETGVTQSPTHLIKTRGQQVTLRCSSQSGHNTVSWYQQALGQGPQFIFQYYREEENGRGNFPPRFSGLQFPNYSSELNVNALELDDSALYLCASSRPSGSDEQYFGPGTRLTVT.

This chain links TRBV28 with TRBJ2-7; D gene unclear. The CDR3 sequence is 14 residues long. The V and J ends lost 6 bases and 3 bases respectively, with 15 bases between them. Looked up from germline, CDR1 is MDHEN and CDR2 is SYDVKM. The CDR3 sequence is CASRVQSSLYEQYF. Written as DNA, the CDR3 is TGTGCCAGCAGGGTCCAAAGTTCCCTCTACGAGCAGTACTTC.

The J gene is TRBJ1-3, the V gene TRBV6-1; D possibly corresponds to TRBD1 (5 bases). This CDR3 region has 15 residues. V lost 6 bases and J lost 0, with 12 bases in between. Germline CDR1 and CDR2: MNHNS and SASEGT. CDR3 DNA sequence: TGTGCCAGCAGGACCGGACAACTCTCTGGAAACACCATATATTTT. Translating gives CASRTGQLSGNTIYF.

The rearrangement joins TRBV28 to TRBJ2-2; 11 bases fit TRBD2. Germline V CDR1 and CDR2: MDHEN, SYDVKM. V lost 6 bases and J lost 0; bases outside the gene matches: 3. The CDR3 loop spans 16 amino acids. The CDR3 protein is CASRIAGGPNTGELFF. Here the CDR3 DNA reads TGTGCCAGCAGAATAGCGGGAGGGCCGAACACCGGGGAGCTGTTTTTT. Supplemented by reference TRBV28 and TRBJ2-2, the full variable domain reads DVKVTQSSRYLVKRTGEKVFLECVQDMDHENMFWYRQDPGLGLRLIYFSYDVKMKEKGDIPEGYSVSREKKERFSLILESASTNQTSMYLCASRIAGGPNTGELFFGEGSRLTVL.

The chain joins TRBV2 to TRBJ1-1; no clear D. Trimming pared 9 bases from V and 10 bases from J, leaving 15 bases between. The CDR3 runs 11 residues. The germline gives CDR1 SNHLY, CDR2 FYNNEI. The CDR3, as DNA: TGTGCCAGAGGTCAGCTGGGTGGAGCTTTCTTT. Its protein is CARGQLGGAFF.

The rearrangement uses TRBV7-9 and TRBJ2-3; TRBD2 matches at 8 bases. The CDR3 contains 16 residues. Germline V gives CDR1 SEHNR, CDR2 FQNEAQ (reference sequence). J was trimmed by 4 bases and V by 1 base; bases with no gene match: 7. CDR3 loop: CASSLVSAGGPDTQYF. DNA for the CDR3: TGTGCCAGCAGCTTAGTAAGTGCGGGAGGACCAGATACGCAGTATTTT.

The CDR3 DNA is TGTGCCAGCAGCTTAGATTCTAGCGGGAATTGGGAGCTGTTTTTT. It specifies CASSLDSSGNWELFF. The J gene is TRBJ2-2, the V gene TRBV11-3, with 9 bases identical to TRBD2. Germline V gives CDR1 SGHNT, CDR2 YENEEA. The CDR3 extends over 15 amino acids. V lost 0 bases to trimming and J lost 9 bases; unmatched junction nucleotides: 5.